The 3 T cell receptor beta chains presented below share a single source sample, sequenced in a study of cytomegalovirus exposure and HLA in healthy donors. Researchers ran the PCR with 60 Vbeta and 13 Jbeta primers. Only in-frame clones appear in the TCRdb table, and some are missing; sequencing was by immunoSEQ multiplex PCR. Of about 82,000 clones in the sample, more than 50% are singletons; the top ten hold approximately 15%. Sequenced input: PBMCs. The receptors were gathered from a woman aged 40 to 50 in good health and CMV-seropositive.

V is TRBV4-3 and J is TRBJ1-1, with D hard to call. With 0 bases removed from V and 3 bases from J, the gap between germline ends came to 14 bases. The CDR3 length is 16 residues. CDR1 and CDR2 (germline): LGHNA, YSLEER. The CDR3 DNA reads TGCGCCAGCAGCCAAGATCGTCGGGGATCGGACACTGAAGCTTTCTTT. This gives the protein CASSQDRRGSDTEAFF.

This clone appeared once. This chain connects TRBV9 to TRBJ1-2; D call uncertain. V was pared by 1 base and J by 8 bases, with 18 bases between. Looked up from germline, CDR1 is SGDLS and CDR2 is YYNGEE. The CDR3 length is 15 residues. The CDR3 loop is CASSVYSLKFNGYTF. The CDR3 bases are TGTGCCAGCAGCGTATACAGCCTGAAGTTTAACGGCTACACCTTC.

This chain connects TRBV7-8 to TRBJ2-7; D gene ambiguous. The V end lost 1 base, the J end lost 2 bases, and 9 bases lay between the germline ends. The CDR3 length is 14 residues. Germline V gene sequence: CDR1 SGHVS, CDR2 FQNEAQ. In DNA, the CDR3 is TGTGCCAGCAGCTTAGGTCGGGTTACCTACGAGCAGTACTTC. It is translated as CASSLGRVTYEQYF.